One sample yielded the 15 T cell receptor beta chains listed below, sequenced in a study of T cells in Graves' hyperthyroidism and ophthalmopathy. The source material, RNA transcripts, was used to amplify TCR beta CDR3 regions. TCR CDR3 underwent first-round RT-PCR with the HTBI primer set. One entry per CDR3 protein results from TCRdb running MiXCR on the multiplex PCR reads. In the table there are approximately 300,000 distinct CDR3 sequences, over 15% of which are singletons. Sequencing used blood. These TCRs come from a woman aged 60 to 75 with Graves' ophthalmopathy.

This clonotype was observed many times. The V gene is TRBV20-1, the J gene TRBJ2-7; possibly TRBD2 for D (5 bases). The germline V gene has CDR1 DFQATT and CDR2 SNEGSKA (reference sequence). The CDR3 spans 15 residues. Between the trimmed V and J ends, which lost 5 bases and 4 bases, there was a span of 21 bases. This CDR3 is CSAGEAGRVDYEQYF. Here the CDR3 DNA reads TGCAGTGCTGGGGAAGCCGGGCGGGTGGATTACGAGCAGTACTTC.

This chain connects TRBV4-1 to TRBJ2-4; the D gene is possibly TRBD1 (6 bases). Germline values: CDR1 MGHRA, CDR2 YSYEKL. This CDR3 has 18 residues. V was cut by 0 bases and J by 0 bases, with 15 bases left in between. CDR3 in DNA: TGCGCCAGCAGCCAAGATTCAGGGGAAACATTAGCCAAAAACATTCAGTACTTC. As protein: CASSQDSGETLAKNIQYF.

In this sample, this clonotype turned up a few times. V usage is TRBV7-2 and J usage is TRBJ2-1; D perhaps matches TRBD2 (6 bases). This CDR3 is built from 14 residues. Germline V gene lookup returns CDR1 SGHTA and CDR2 FQGNSA. V shed 0 bases and J shed 6 bases, with 9 bases lying between them. The CDR3 loop is CASSLAPGGNEQFF. The DNA for the CDR3 is TGTGCCAGCAGCTTAGCACCCGGGGGCAATGAGCAGTTCTTC. The variable domain in full, with the rest retrieved from reference TRBV7-2 and TRBJ2-1, is GAGVSQSPSNKVTEKGKDVELRCDPISGHTALYWYRQSLGQGLEFLIYFQGNSAPDKSGLPSDRFSAERTGGSVSTLTIQRTQQEDSAVYLCASSLAPGGNEQFFGPGTRLTVL.

This clonotype was found a few times. The chain uses TRBV4-2 and TRBJ1-1; D is unresolved. CDR3 length equals 14 residues. The germline V and J ends were trimmed by 2 bases and 0 bases, with 7 bases remaining between them. Germline V gene data show CDR1 as LGHNA and CDR2 as YNFKEQ. The CDR3: CASSQPVMNTEAFF. CDR3 sequence (DNA): TGTGCCAGCAGCCAACCCGTTATGAACACTGAAGCTTTCTTT.

Points on this clonotype: At one end the junction does not follow the germline gene, possibly because of a read error. This chain uses TRBV7-2 with TRBJ1-1, with TRBD1 matching 8 bases. Germline CDR1 SGHTA, CDR2 FQGNSA. The CDR3 contains 13 residues. The CDR3 DNA sequence: TGTGCCAGCAACTTATGGGACAGGCTTGAAGCTTTCTTT. This gives the protein CASNLWDRLEAFF.

This clonotype was observed many times. The rearrangement uses TRBV3-1 and TRBJ2-5; D is unresolved. The germline V gene has CDR1 LGHDT and CDR2 YNNKEL (reference sequence). The CDR3 loop spans 12 amino acids. V was cut by 0 bases and J by 4 bases, with 3 bases left in between. CDR3 in DNA: TGTGCCAGCAGCCAAGAGTCAGAGACCCAGTACTTC. Residues: CASSQESETQYF.

This chain uses TRBV11-2 with TRBJ2-1; TRBD1 matches at 10 bases. This CDR3 has 16 amino acids. Germline CDR1 is SGHAT and CDR2 is FQNNGV. The J segment lost 9 bases and the V segment lost 0 bases, leaving 8 bases of the junction unmatched. The CDR3 loop is CASSLDPDRGLSEQFF. The DNA of the CDR3 is TGTGCCAGCAGCTTAGACCCCGACAGGGGGCTTAGTGAGCAGTTCTTC. Full variable domain (remainder filled in from reference TRBV11-2 and TRBJ2-1): EAGVAQSPRYKIIEKRQSVAFWCNPISGHATLYWYQQILGQGPKLLIQFQNNGVVDDSQLPKDRFSAERLKGVDSTLKIQPAKLEDSAVYLCASSLDPDRGLSEQFFGPGTRLTVL.

V usage is TRBV30 and J usage is TRBJ2-2; D ambiguous. Germline V gene data show CDR1 as GTSNPN and CDR2 as SVGIG (reference sequence). V was pared by 0 bases and J by 6 bases, with 17 bases between. There are 16 residues in the CDR3. The CDR3 region is CAWSVRGLLPAGELFF. CDR3 bases: TGTGCCTGGAGTGTACGCGGATTACTCCCAGCCGGGGAGCTGTTTTTT.

J is TRBJ2-7 and V is TRBV10-3, with TRBD1 matching over 10 bases. CDR3 length equals 14 residues. V lost 2 bases to trimming and J lost 5 bases; unmatched junction nucleotides: 3. From germline, CDR1 is ENHRY and CDR2 SYGVKD. This chain's CDR3 is CAISEGQGGDEQYF. CDR3 DNA: TGTGCCATCAGTGAGGGACAGGGGGGGGACGAGCAGTACTTC.

In this sample, this clonotype turned up many times. This chain uses TRBV12-3 or TRBV12-4 with TRBJ2-2, with D unclear. With 8 bases removed from V and 4 bases from J, the gap between germline ends came to 14 bases. The CDR3 covers 14 residues. The CDR3 DNA sequence: TGTGCCAGCCTGAATTTTGTTGGCACCGGGGAGCTGTTTTTT. It codes for CASLNFVGTGELFF.

This clonotype occurred once. The V call is TRBV20-1, the J call TRBJ2-7; 12 nucleotides align to TRBD1. Germline trimming cut 4 bases from V and 7 bases from J; bases unmatched to any gene: 8. The CDR3 has 14 amino acids. Germline V gene lookup returns CDR1 DFQATT and CDR2 SNEGSKA (reference sequence). The CDR3 region is CSAMPGQGAGEQYF. The CDR3 coding sequence is TGCAGTGCTATGCCGGGACAGGGGGCTGGTGAGCAGTACTTC.

Here the CDR3 reads CSVEEDYSGNTIYF. In nucleotides, the CDR3 is TGCAGCGTTGAAGAAGATTACTCTGGAAACACCATATATTTT. The rearrangement uses TRBV29-1 and TRBJ1-3; D gene uncertain. Germline V lookup: CDR1 SQVTM, CDR2 ANQGSEA. V lost 0 bases and J lost 0, with 6 bases in between. This CDR3 contains 14 residues.

There are many counts of this clonotype. This rearrangement joins TRBV7-2 to TRBJ2-3; tentatively, D is TRBD1 (6 bases). Trimming removed 5 bases from V and 0 bases from J, with 15 bases in between. This CDR3 is 16 amino acids long. From germline, CDR1 is SGHTA and CDR2 FQGNSA. This CDR3 is CASSRRGHLSTDTQYF. The CDR3 DNA sequence: TGTGCCAGCAGCCGTCGGGGACACCTTAGCACAGATACGCAGTATTTT.

This sequence joins TRBV4-3 and TRBJ1-1; the match to TRBD1 covers 9 bases. Germline CDR1 reads LGHNA; CDR2 reads YSLEER. This CDR3 spans 15 amino acids. After removal of 4 bases from V and 1 base from J, the junction contained 4 bases not matched to a gene. The CDR3 nucleotides are TGCGCCAGCAGCCGAGACAGGGGGAAGAACACTGAAGCTTTCTTT. Translation gives CASSRDRGKNTEAFF.

This clonotype was observed at least ten times. J is TRBJ2-2 and V is TRBV20-1; D is unresolved. The germline CDR1 and CDR2 sequences are DFQATT and SNEGSKA (reference sequence). V was pared by 1 base and J by 7 bases, with 7 bases between. This CDR3 contains 12 residues. The CDR3 loop is CSARGRNGELFF. CDR3 DNA sequence: TGCAGTGCTAGAGGCAGGAACGGGGAGCTGTTTTTT.